Following are 20 T cell receptor beta chains from one sample sequenced in a study of breast tumors, draining lymph nodes, adjacent tissues. Axillary draining lymph nodes of breast cancer patients supplied the node samples. TCRdb fed the multiplex PCR reads into MiXCR, producing one record per CDR3 protein. The table includes 200,000 to 250,000 distinct CDR3 sequences, less than 45% detected once. The sequencing input was axillary lymph node tissue. The receptors were gathered from a female donor with breast cancer. Some clones in this sample may be carry-over from other donors' samples.

This clonotype has at least ten counts. V is TRBV5-4 and J is TRBJ2-5; D is perhaps TRBD2 (6 bases). Germline-derived CDR1 and CDR2 are SGHNT and YYREEE (reference sequence). The CDR3 extends over 15 amino acids. The V end was cut by 2 bases, the J end by 5 bases, with 16 bases between. In nucleotides, the CDR3 is TGTGCCAGCAGCTTAGTTGGGGGGACGGGGGAGACCCAGTACTTC. Amino acids: CASSLVGGTGETQYF.

There are many counts of this clonotype. The chain combines TRBV2 with TRBJ1-4; TRBD1 matches 9 bases. With V trimmed by 8 bases and J by 3 bases, 4 bases remained unmatched. This CDR3 is 14 amino acids long. Germline lookup yields CDR1 SNHLY and CDR2 FYNNEI. CDR3 DNA: TGTGCCAGCCATAGACAGGGGGCTAATGAAAAACTGTTTTTT. Protein sequence: CASHRQGANEKLFF.

This chain connects TRBV10-2 to TRBJ1-5; D possibly corresponds to TRBD1 (5 bases). Germline CDR1 WSHSY, CDR2 SAAADI. CDR3 length equals 15 residues. Between the trimmed V and J ends, which lost 0 bases and 7 bases, there was a span of 13 bases. CDR3 in amino acids: CASSESVGAGQPQHF. The CDR3 region has the DNA TGCGCCAGCAGTGAGTCAGTCGGGGCGGGGCAGCCCCAGCATTTT.

This clonotype was observed once. J is TRBJ2-7 and V is TRBV14; possibly TRBD2 for D (6 bases). The length of the CDR3 is 14 residues. The V gene lost 5 bases and the J gene lost 2 bases, with 13 bases spanning the gap. Germline lookup yields CDR1 SGHDN and CDR2 FVKESK. The CDR3 spells CASSSRTITYEQYF. As DNA, the CDR3 is TGTGCCAGCAGCAGCCGGACTATAACCTACGAGCAGTACTTC.

This clonotype was counted at least ten times. V and J are TRBV7-3 and TRBJ2-3; TRBD2 is a possible D gene (5 bases). Trimming shortened V by 5 bases and J by 1 base, and 22 bases separated the two germline ends. Germline CDR1 reads SGHTA; CDR2 reads FQGTGA. This CDR3 contains 18 residues. The DNA for the CDR3 is TGTGCCAGCAGCAAACTGGGCCGCCTCCTGGAGGGCACAGATACGCAGTATTTT. It yields the protein CASSKLGRLLEGTDTQYF.

V is TRBV4-2 and J is TRBJ2-5, with D unclear. The V gene's germline CDR1 is LGHNA and CDR2 YNFKEQ. The CDR3 runs 13 residues. The V and J ends lost 0 bases and 5 bases respectively, with 7 bases between them. CDR3: CASSQDIIETQYF. The DNA of the CDR3 is TGTGCCAGCAGCCAAGATATTATCGAGACCCAGTACTTC.

This chain links TRBV19 with TRBJ2-3, with 15 bases matching TRBD2. Losses at the gene ends were 8 bases for V and 3 bases for J; bases not matched to a gene: 9. The CDR3 runs 17 residues. In germline, CDR1 is LNHDA, CDR2 SQIVND (reference sequence). The CDR3 region is CASEWGLAGGWTDTQYF. CDR3 in DNA: TGTGCCAGTGAATGGGGACTAGCGGGAGGATGGACAGATACGCAGTATTTT.

This clonotype came up many times. The CDR3 region is CASSLAAHGNEQFF. In DNA, the CDR3 is TGTGCCAGCAGCTTAGCAGCTCATGGGAATGAGCAGTTCTTC. The genes are TRBV11-3 and TRBJ2-1; D uncertain. The CDR3 totals 14 residues. Trimming cost V 1 base and J 7 bases, with 11 bases left between them. Germline lookup yields CDR1 SGHNT and CDR2 YENEEA.

This clonotype appeared many times. The genes are TRBV2 and TRBJ2-2; 11 nucleotides line up with TRBD2. The CDR3 has 17 residues. Germline V gene lookup returns CDR1 SNHLY and CDR2 FYNNEI. Unmatched junction bases numbered 9, after V lost 5 bases and J lost 4 bases. CDR3 bases: TGTGCCAGCAGTCGAAATAGCGGGAGGGTCGGCACCGGGGAGCTGTTTTTT. This sequence encodes CASSRNSGRVGTGELFF.

This clonotype was observed at least ten times. This sequence joins TRBV2 and TRBJ1-4; TRBD1 matches at 7 bases. After removal of 8 bases from V and 6 bases from J, the junction contained 9 bases not matched to a gene. CDR1 and CDR2 from the germline V gene are SNHLY and FYNNEI. This CDR3 has 14 amino acids. The CDR3 region has the DNA TGTGCCAGCGGACAGGACAGACTGTATGAAAAACTGTTTTTT. This translates into CASGQDRLYEKLFF.

The chain is built from TRBV5-4 and TRBJ2-7; 8 bases align to TRBD2. With 3 bases clipped from V and 2 bases from J, the junction kept 16 bases outside the gene matches. This CDR3 is 18 amino acids long. Looked up from germline, CDR1 is SGHNT and CDR2 is YYREEE (reference sequence). CDR3 in amino acids: CASSWMGPAGVRAYEQYF. The CDR3 nucleotides read TGTGCCAGCAGCTGGATGGGACCAGCGGGAGTACGCGCCTACGAGCAGTACTTC.

This clonotype has ten or more counts. J is TRBJ2-7 and V is TRBV7-2; D remains unclear. The V gene lost 5 bases and the J gene lost 2 bases, with 13 bases spanning the gap. The germline gives CDR1 SGHTA, CDR2 FQGNSA. CDR3 size: 14 residues. The CDR3: CASSIVRGPYEQYF. CDR3 bases: TGTGCCAGCAGCATTGTGCGTGGCCCCTACGAGCAGTACTTC.

A word on this clonotype: Just one base apart from a much larger clone, this may be a read error. V is TRBV27 and J is TRBJ1-6; TRBD1 might be the D (5 bases). The CDR3 totals 15 residues. Per germline, CDR1 MNHEY and CDR2 SMNVEV (reference sequence). The CDR3 is CACSLYGGLNSPLHF. The CDR3 coding sequence is TGTGCCTGCAGTTTATACGGGGGACTTAATTCACCCCTCCACTTT.

To note about this clonotype: The junction and the germline gene differ at one end; a read error may be behind it. This chain joins TRBV18 and TRBJ1-5, with 8 positions matching TRBD1. Germline loops: CDR1 KGHSH, CDR2 LQKENI. The CDR3 length is 17 residues. CDR3 in amino acids: CASSLTTGGYSNQPQHF. The CDR3 DNA is TGCGCCAGCTCGCTTACTACAGGGGGATATAGCAATCAGCCCCAGCATTTT. Full variable domain (rest looked up from reference TRBV18 and TRBJ1-5): NAGVMQNPRHLVRRRGQEARLRCSPMKGHSHVYWYRQLPEEGLKFMVYLQKENIIDESGMPKERFSAEFPKEGPSILRIQQVVRGDSAAYFCASSLTTGGYSNQPQHFGDGTRLSIL.

This clonotype was picked up many times. V usage is TRBV5-6 and J usage is TRBJ2-7, with D perhaps matching TRBD1 (6 bases). CDR3 size: 16 residues. The V gene's germline CDR1 is SGHDT and CDR2 YYEEEE. V was shortened by 0 bases and J by 7 bases, with 20 bases between the two germline ends. CDR3 bases: TGTGCCAGCAGCTTGGTCCGTGACAGGTCCGCGAGGGAGCAGTACTTC. As protein: CASSLVRDRSAREQYF.

The rearrangement joins TRBV7-7 to TRBJ2-7; D ambiguous. The CDR3 has 13 residues. The germline CDR1 and CDR2 sequences are SSHAT and FNYEAQ (reference sequence). The CDR3 DNA is TGTGCTAGAGCCCCGGGTCTGAACTACGAGCAGTACTTC. Translating gives CARAPGLNYEQYF.

This clonotype was recorded at least ten times. The J gene is TRBJ2-5, the V gene TRBV13; 10 bases agree with TRBD1. The trim removed 1 base at V and 2 bases at J, leaving 1 base unmatched. The CDR3 is made up of 15 amino acids. CDR1 and CDR2 from the germline V gene are PRHDT and FYEKMQ (reference sequence). CDR3 residues: CASSLVDRGQETQYF. In nucleotides, the CDR3 is TGTGCCAGCAGCTTAGTGGACAGGGGGCAAGAGACCCAGTACTTC.

As regards this clonotype: The conserved phenylalanine or tryptophan is not found at the CDR3 terminus, so this likely reflects a read error. Because the CDR3's place on the DNA is in doubt, the DNA is left out and the CDR3 is given as listed by TCRdb. V and J are TRBV20-1 and TRBJ2-7; no check of the table's D call, TRBD2, against the DNA was made. Germline lookup yields CDR1 DFQATT and CDR2 SNEGSKA (reference sequence). A total of 9 residues make up the CDR3, ends included. CDR3 in amino acids: CSAREGVAG.

The V gene is TRBV24-1, the J gene TRBJ2-1; TRBD2 matches at 11 bases. Trimming removed 1 base from V and 12 bases from J; junction bases left unmatched: 10. The length of the CDR3 is 16 residues. The V gene's germline CDR1 is KGHDR and CDR2 SFDVKD. CDR3 bases: TGTGCCACCAGTGATTTATTAGCGGGAGGGAAAAATACGCAGTTCTTC. It encodes CATSDLLAGGKNTQFF.

This clonotype was seen more than once but under ten times. The DNA for the CDR3 is TGCAGTGCTAGAGGGGACACCAAGTCAACCTACAATGAGCAGTTCTTC. Protein sequence: CSARGDTKSTYNEQFF. The chain is built from TRBV20-1 and TRBJ2-1; a weak D match, TRBD1 (6 bases). The length of the CDR3 is 16 residues. Per germline, CDR1 DFQATT and CDR2 SNEGSKA (reference sequence). Trimming took 1 base from V and 2 from J, leaving 15 bases between them.